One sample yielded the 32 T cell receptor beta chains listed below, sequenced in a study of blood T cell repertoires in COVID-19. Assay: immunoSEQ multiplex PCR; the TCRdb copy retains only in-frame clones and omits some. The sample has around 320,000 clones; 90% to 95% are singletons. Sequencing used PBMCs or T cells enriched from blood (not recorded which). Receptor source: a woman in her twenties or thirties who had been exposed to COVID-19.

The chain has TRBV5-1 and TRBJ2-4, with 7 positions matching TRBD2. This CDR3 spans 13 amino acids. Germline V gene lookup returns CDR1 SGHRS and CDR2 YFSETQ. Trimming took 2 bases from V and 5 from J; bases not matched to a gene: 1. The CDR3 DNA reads TGCGCCAGCAGCTTAGGACTAGAAAACATTCAGTACTTC. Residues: CASSLGLENIQYF. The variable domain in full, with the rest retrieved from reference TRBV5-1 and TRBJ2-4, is KAGVTQTPRYLIKTRGQQVTLSCSPISGHRSVSWYQQTPGQGLQFLFEYFSETQRNKGNFPGRFSGRQFSNSRSEMNVSTLELGDSALYLCASSLGLENIQYFGAGTRLSVL.

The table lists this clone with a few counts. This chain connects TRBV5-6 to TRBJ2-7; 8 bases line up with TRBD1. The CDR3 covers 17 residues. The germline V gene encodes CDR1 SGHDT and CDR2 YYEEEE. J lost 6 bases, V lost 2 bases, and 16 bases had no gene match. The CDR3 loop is CASSLYYEEDRVREQYF. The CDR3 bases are TGTGCCAGCAGCTTATACTATGAAGAGGACAGGGTACGCGAGCAGTACTTC.

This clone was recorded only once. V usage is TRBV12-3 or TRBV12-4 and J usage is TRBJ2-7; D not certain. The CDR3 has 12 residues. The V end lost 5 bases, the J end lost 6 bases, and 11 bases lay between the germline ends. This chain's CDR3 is CASSQIPGEQYF. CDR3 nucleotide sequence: TGTGCCAGCAGTCAAATTCCCGGCGAGCAGTACTTC.

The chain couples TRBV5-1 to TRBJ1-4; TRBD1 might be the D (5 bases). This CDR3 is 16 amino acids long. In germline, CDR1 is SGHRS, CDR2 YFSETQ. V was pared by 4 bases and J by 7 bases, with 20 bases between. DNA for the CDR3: TGCGCCAGCAGCCCTGGAGGCGGGGCGGGCAGTGAAAAACTGTTTTTT. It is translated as CASSPGGGAGSEKLFF. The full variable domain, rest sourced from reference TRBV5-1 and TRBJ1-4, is KAGVTQTPRYLIKTRGQQVTLSCSPISGHRSVSWYQQTPGQGLQFLFEYFSETQRNKGNFPGRFSGRQFSNSRSEMNVSTLELGDSALYLCASSPGGGAGSEKLFFGSGTQLSVL.

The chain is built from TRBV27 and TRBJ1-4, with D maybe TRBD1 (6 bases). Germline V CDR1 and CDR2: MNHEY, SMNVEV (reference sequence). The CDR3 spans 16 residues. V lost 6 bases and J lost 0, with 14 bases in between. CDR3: CASSHGTLATNEKLFF. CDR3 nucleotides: TGTGCCAGCAGCCACGGGACACTCGCAACTAATGAAAAACTGTTTTTT.

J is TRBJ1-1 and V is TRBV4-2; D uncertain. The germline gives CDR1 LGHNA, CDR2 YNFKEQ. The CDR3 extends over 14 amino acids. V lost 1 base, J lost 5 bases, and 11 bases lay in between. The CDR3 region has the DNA TGTGCCAGCAGCCAAGTAGAGGGTCGGACTGAAGCTTTCTTT. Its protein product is CASSQVEGRTEAFF.

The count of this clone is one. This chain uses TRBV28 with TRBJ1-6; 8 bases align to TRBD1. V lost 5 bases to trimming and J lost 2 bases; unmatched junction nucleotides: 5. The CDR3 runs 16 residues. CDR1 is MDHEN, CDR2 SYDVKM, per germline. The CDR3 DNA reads TGTGCCAGCAGTCCCCAGGGGGCCCCCTATAATTCACCCCTCCACTTT. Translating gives CASSPQGAPYNSPLHF.

In DNA form, the CDR3 reads TGCGCCAGCAGCGTACAGGGGGTATCAGGAAACACCATATATTTT. It is translated as CASSVQGVSGNTIYF. J is TRBJ1-3 and V is TRBV5-1; 8 positions match TRBD1. Trimming at V came to 4 bases and at J to 4 bases, leaving 7 bases not matched to a gene. In germline, CDR1 is SGHRS, CDR2 YFSETQ. CDR3 size: 15 residues.

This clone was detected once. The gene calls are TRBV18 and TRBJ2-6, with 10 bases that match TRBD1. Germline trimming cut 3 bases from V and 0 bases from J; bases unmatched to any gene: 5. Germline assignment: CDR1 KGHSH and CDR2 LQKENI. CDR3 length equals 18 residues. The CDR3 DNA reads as TGTGCCAGCTCACCGGCGGGACAGGGGTTCTCTGGGGCCAACGTCCTGACTTTC. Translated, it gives CASSPAGQGFSGANVLTF.

The CDR3 DNA reads TGTGCCAGCAGTTACGCGGGACGGACTGAAGCTTTCTTT. Encoded protein: CASSYAGRTEAFF. This rearrangement joins TRBV6-5 to TRBJ1-1; weak D call: TRBD1 (5 bases). Trimming removed 2 bases from V and 5 bases from J, with 9 bases in between. In germline, CDR1 is MNHEY, CDR2 SVGAGI. This CDR3 spans 13 amino acids.

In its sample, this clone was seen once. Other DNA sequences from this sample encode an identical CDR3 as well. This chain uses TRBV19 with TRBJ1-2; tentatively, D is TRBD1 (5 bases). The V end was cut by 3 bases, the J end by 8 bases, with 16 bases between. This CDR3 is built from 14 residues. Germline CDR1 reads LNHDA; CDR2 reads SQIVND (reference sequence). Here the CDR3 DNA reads TGTGCCAGTAGTATGGGGCAGGGCTCCTACGGCTACACCTTC. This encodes CASSMGQGSYGYTF.

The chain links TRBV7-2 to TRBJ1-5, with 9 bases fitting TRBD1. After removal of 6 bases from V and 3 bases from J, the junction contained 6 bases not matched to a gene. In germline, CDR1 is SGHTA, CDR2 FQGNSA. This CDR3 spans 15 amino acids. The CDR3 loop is CASRWGQGTNQPQHF. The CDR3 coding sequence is TGTGCCAGCAGGTGGGGACAGGGAACCAATCAGCCCCAGCATTTT.

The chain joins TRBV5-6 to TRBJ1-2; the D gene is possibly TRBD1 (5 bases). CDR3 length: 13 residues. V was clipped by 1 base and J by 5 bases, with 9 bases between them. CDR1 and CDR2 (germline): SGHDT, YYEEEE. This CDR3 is CASSLPGPYGYTF. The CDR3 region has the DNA TGTGCCAGCAGCTTGCCAGGGCCATATGGCTACACCTTC.

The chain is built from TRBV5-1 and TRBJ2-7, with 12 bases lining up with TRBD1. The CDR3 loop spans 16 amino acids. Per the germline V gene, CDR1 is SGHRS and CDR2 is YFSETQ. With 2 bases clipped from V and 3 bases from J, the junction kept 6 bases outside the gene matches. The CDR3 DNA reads TGCGCCAGCAGCTTATCCGGGACAGGGGGCGGCTACGAGCAGTACTTC. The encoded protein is CASSLSGTGGGYEQYF.

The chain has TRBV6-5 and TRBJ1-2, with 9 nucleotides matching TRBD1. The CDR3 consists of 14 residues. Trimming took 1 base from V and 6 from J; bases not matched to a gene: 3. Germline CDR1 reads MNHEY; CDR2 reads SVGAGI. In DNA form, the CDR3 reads TGTGCCAGCAGTTACTTGGACAGGGGAGATGGCTACACCTTC. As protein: CASSYLDRGDGYTF.

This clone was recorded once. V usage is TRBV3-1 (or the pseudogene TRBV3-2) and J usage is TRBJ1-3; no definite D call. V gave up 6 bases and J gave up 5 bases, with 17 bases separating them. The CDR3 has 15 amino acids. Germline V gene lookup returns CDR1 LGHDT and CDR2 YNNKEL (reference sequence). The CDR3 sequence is CASRPIGVHRNTIYF. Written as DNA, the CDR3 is TGTGCCAGCAGACCCATCGGAGTTCACCGAAACACCATATATTTT.

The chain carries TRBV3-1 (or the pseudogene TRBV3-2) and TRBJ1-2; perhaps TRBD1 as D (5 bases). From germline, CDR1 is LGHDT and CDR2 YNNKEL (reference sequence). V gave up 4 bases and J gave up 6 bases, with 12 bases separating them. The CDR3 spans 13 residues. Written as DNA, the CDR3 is TGTGCCAGCAGCCGACGGGGGGAGGATGGCTACACCTTC. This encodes CASSRRGEDGYTF.

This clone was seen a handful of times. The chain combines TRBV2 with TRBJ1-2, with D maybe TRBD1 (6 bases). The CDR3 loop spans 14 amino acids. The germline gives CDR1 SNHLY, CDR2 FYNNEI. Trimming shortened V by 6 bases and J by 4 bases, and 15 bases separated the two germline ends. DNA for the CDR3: TGTGCCAGCAGGATAAACAGGGACGGCTATGGCTACACCTTC. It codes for CASRINRDGYGYTF.

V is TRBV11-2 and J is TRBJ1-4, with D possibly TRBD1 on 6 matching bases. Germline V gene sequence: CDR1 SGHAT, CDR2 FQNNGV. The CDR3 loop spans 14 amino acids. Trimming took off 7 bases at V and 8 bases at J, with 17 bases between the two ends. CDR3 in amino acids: CASTPRGAGEKLFF. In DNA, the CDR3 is TGTGCCAGCACCCCTCGGGGGGCAGGAGAAAAACTGTTTTTT. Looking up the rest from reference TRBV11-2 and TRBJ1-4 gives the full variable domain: EAGVAQSPRYKIIEKRQSVAFWCNPISGHATLYWYQQILGQGPKLLIQFQNNGVVDDSQLPKDRFSAERLKGVDSTLKIQPAKLEDSAVYLCASTPRGAGEKLFFGSGTQLSVL.

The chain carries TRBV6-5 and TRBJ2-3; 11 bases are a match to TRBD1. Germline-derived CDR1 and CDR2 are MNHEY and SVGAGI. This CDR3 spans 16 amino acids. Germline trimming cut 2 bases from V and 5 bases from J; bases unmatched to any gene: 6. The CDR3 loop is CASSYRRTGGGDTQYF. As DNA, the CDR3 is TGTGCCAGCAGTTACCGCAGGACAGGGGGCGGAGATACGCAGTATTTT.

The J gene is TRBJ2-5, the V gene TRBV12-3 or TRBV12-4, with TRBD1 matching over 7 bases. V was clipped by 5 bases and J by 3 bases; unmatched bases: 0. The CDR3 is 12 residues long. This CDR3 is CASSGTEETQYF. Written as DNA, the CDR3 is TGTGCCAGCAGTGGGACAGAAGAGACCCAGTACTTC.

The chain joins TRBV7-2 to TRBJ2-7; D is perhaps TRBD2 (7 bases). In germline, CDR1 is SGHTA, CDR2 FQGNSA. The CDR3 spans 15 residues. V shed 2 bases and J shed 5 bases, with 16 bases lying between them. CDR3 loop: CASSLSTGGGHEQYF. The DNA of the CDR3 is TGTGCCAGCAGCTTAAGCACAGGCGGGGGCCACGAGCAGTACTTC.

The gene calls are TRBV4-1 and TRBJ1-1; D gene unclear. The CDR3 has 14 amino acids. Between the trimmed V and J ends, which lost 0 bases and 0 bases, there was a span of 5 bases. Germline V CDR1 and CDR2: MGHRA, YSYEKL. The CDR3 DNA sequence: TGCGCCAGCAGCCAAGATCTGTTGAACACTGAAGCTTTCTTT. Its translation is CASSQDLLNTEAFF.

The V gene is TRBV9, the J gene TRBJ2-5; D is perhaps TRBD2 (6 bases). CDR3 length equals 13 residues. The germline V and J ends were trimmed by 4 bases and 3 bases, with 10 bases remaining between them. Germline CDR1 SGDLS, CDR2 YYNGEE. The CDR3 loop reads CASSTGGKETQYF. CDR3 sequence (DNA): TGTGCCAGCAGCACCGGAGGGAAAGAGACCCAGTACTTC.

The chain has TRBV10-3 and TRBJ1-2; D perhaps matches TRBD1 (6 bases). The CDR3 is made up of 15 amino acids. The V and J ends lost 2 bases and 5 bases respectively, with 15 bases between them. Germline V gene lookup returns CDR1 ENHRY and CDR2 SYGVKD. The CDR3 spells CAISEGAGATYGYTF. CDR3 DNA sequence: TGTGCCATCAGTGAGGGGGCGGGGGCAACGTATGGCTACACCTTC.

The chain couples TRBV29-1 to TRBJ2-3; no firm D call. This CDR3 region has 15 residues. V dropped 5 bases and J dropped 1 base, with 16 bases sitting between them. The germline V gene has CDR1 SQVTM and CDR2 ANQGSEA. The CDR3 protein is CSVSIAAWGTDTQYF. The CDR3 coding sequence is TGCAGCGTTTCCATAGCCGCTTGGGGCACAGATACGCAGTATTTT.

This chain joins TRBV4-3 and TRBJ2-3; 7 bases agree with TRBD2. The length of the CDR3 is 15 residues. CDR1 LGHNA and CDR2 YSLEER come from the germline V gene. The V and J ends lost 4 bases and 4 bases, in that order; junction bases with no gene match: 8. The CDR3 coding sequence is TGCGCCAGCAGCCCCAGAGGGGCGGGGGCAGATACGCAGTATTTT. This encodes CASSPRGAGADTQYF.

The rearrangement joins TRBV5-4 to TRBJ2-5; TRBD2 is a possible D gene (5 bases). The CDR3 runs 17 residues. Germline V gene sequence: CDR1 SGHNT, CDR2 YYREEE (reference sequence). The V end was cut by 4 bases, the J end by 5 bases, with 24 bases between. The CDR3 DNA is TGTGCCAGCAGCCTGGGCGGGTCTTATGCGTCCGGGGAGACCCAGTACTTC. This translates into CASSLGGSYASGETQYF.

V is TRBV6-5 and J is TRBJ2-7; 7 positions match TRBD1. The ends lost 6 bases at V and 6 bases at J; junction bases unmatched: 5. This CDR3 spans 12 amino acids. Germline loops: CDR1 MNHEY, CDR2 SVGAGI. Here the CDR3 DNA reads TGTGCCAGCAGCCTTACAGGGGTCGAGCAGTACTTC. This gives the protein CASSLTGVEQYF.

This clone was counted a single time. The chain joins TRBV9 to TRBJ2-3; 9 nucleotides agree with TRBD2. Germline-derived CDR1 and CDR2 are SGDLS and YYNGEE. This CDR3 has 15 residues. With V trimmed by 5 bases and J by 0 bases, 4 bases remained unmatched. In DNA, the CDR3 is TGTGCCAGCAGTAGCGGGGGCTATAGCACAGATACGCAGTATTTT. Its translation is CASSSGGYSTDTQYF.

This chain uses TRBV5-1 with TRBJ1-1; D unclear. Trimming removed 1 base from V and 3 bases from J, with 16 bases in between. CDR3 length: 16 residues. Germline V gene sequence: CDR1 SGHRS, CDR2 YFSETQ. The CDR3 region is CASSLYPGRRDTEAFF. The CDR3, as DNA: TGCGCCAGCAGCTTGTACCCGGGGAGGAGGGACACTGAAGCTTTCTTT.

This chain's CDR3 is CASSPRGLRTEAFF. The CDR3 DNA sequence: TGTGCCAGCAGCCCCAGGGGGCTTCGCACTGAAGCTTTCTTT. The chain combines TRBV11-1 with TRBJ1-1, with 8 bases aligning to TRBD1. Germline V gene data show CDR1 as SGHAT and CDR2 as FQDESV (reference sequence). Trimming removed 5 bases from V and 4 bases from J; junction bases left unmatched: 6. The CDR3 covers 14 residues.